This TCR beta chain was observed in a study of T-cell memory formation after mild COVID-19 (dated by TCRdb to the early 2020s). At the level of the whole study: Most TCR sequence clusters were specific to one of the two donors. Two young, previously healthy adult volunteers made up the cohort, one male and one female. In a couple of donors, T-cell clones that expanded and contracted after mild COVID-19 were followed by sequencing TCRalpha and TCRbeta repertoires longitudinally.

Ficoll-Paque density gradient centrifugation was the method used to isolate PBMCs. The paper as a whole reports these results and caveats: Only two mild cases were covered by the study, and larger cohorts that include severe cases with pre-infection samples were considered necessary. The second-wave clones that peaked on day 37 were not confirmed to be SARS-CoV-2 specific. Some responding clones were found in pre-infection memory, which suggests that pre-existing cross-reactive memory T cells took part in the SARS-CoV-2 response. Contracting CD4+ clones were found mainly in CM and EM memory subsets, while CD8+ clones were enriched in EMRA. From day 15 to 85, contracting clones showed balanced CD4/CD8 phenotypes, whereas a second wave of clones that expanded from day 15 to 37 leaned towards CD4+.

Data came from an Illumina NovaSeq 6000. TCRalpha and TCRbeta cDNA libraries were built by 5'RACE with constant-segment primers, adding sample barcodes and unique molecular identifiers. Trizol reagent was used to extract RNA from every sample. The libraries were amplified in two PCR steps, and the second step added a second sample barcode and Illumina TruSeq adapters. Sequencing of libraries was performed on an Illumina NovaSeq with 2 x 150 bp paired-end reads. The authors processed their data as follows. Demultiplexing of reads and collapsing into UMI-guided consensus sequences were performed with migec v1.2.7. Using mixcr v2.1.11, UMI consensuses were aligned to TRA and TRB V and J templates and then assembled into clonotypes. Expanded or contracted clonotypes were those called significant by both edgeR and NoisET, with noise models trained on biological replicates. For edgeR calls, a false discovery rate-adjusted p below 0.01 and a log2 fold-change threshold of 1 were applied. As an exploratory analysis of dynamics, max-normalized trajectories of the 1000 most abundant clonotypes were examined by PCA with hierarchical clustering. Separately sequenced CD4+ and CD8+ repertoires were used to assign a CD4 or CD8 phenotype to each responding clone. TCRdb trimmed the raw reads at Q25, called clones with MiXCR and kept productive beta chains. Identical CDR3 proteins give one entry, which carries the most common genes and DNA. The V and J calls follow TCRdb's processing rather than the paper's. In this sample the table shows more than 15,000 distinct CDR3 sequences, 23% of which occur a single time. About 60% of the sample is taken by the ten largest.

This clonotype has ten or more counts. Its antigen is currently not known. No much larger clonotype is one base removed from it; base qualities were not supplied. From cysteine to phenylalanine, the CDR3 is 18 amino acids long. Of the read, only the CDR3 DNA is kept; its 54 bases are in frame from base 1. The V and J ends are trimmed by 0 bases and 8 bases, leaving 22 bases between them. The germline V gene sets CDR1 to KGHSH and CDR2 to LQKENI. Recombination connected TRBV18 to TRBJ1-4, with TRBD1 perhaps the D gene, on 5 matching bases. Sequencing was performed on PBMCs or a T cell subset sorted from them (not recorded which). This clonotype was obtained from a man aged 18 to 29 who had mild COVID-19 (a few samples of this study predate the infection). The sample titles of this study are shuffled in the database, so cell type and time point are left out; the donor was told from shared clones. The CDR3 protein: CASSPPRGSPTPEEKLFF. The DNA is as follows: TGTGCCAGCTCACCACCGCGGGGGTCACCCACCCCGGAGGAAAAACTGTTTTTT.